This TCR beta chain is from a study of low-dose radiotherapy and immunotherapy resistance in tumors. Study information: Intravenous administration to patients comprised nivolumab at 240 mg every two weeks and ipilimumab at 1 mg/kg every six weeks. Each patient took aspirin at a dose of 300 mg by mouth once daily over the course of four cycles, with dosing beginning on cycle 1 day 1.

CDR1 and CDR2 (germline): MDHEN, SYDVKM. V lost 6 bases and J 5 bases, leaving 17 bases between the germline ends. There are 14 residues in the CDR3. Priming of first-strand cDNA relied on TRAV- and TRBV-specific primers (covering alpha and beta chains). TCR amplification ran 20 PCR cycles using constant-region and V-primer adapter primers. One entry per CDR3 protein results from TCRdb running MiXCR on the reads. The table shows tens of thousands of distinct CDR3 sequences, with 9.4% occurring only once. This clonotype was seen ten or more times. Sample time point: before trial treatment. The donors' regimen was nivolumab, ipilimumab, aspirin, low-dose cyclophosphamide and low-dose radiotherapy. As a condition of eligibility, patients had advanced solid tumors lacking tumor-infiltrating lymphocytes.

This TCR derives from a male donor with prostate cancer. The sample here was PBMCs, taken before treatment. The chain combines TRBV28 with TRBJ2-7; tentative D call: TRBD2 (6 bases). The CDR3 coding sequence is TGTGCCAGCAGGGCGGGCGGGAATGTTCACGAGCAGTACTTC. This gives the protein CASRAGGNVHEQYF.